This TCR beta chain was profiled in a study of Ad26.COV2.S vaccination and SARS-CoV-2 variants. Across the study: In the study, Ad26.COV2.S was injected intramuscularly once, or twice 56 days apart.

Profiling relied on immunoSEQ multiplex PCR, and the TCRdb table lists in-frame clones only, not all of them. Of about 350,000 clones listed, 86% are singletons. CDR1 is MNHEY, CDR2 SMNVEV, per germline (reference sequence). CDR3 length equals 15 residues. V was shortened by 3 bases and J by 4 bases, with 16 bases between the two germline ends. Study-level points and caveats: Breadth, reportedly substantial, characterized the spike-specific CD8+ and CD4+ T cell responses after vaccination.

Treatment denoted: about 20 received Ad26.COV2.S at low or high dose, single or two shots; about 5 received placebo; per-sample allocation not given. On day 63 after the first injection, vaccine and placebo recipients gave samples. This clone was found a few times. What it binds is unknown. The chain couples TRBV27 to TRBJ2-7, with D tentatively TRBD1 (5 bases). The origin of this receptor is a person aged 18-65 years who received the Ad26.COV2.S COVID-19 vaccine or a placebo. The sample here was peripheral blood, taken in a trial of Ad26.COV2.S vaccine versus placebo. CDR3 sequence (DNA): TGTGCCAGCAGTTTTACCTGGCCACAGGCGTACGAGCAGTACTTC. It yields the protein CASSFTWPQAYEQYF.